This T cell receptor (beta chain) was observed in a study of CD8 T cells in cerebrospinal fluid in Alzheimer's disease. Across the whole study: Clonal expansion of CSF T cells was measured with plate-based and droplet-based single-cell sequencing.

Study-level points and caveats: Compared with controls, mild cognitive impairment or Alzheimer's disease patients showed higher maximum CSF clone percentages. Healthy subjects less often had a clone of at least 3% than Alzheimer's patients.

All participants were free of acute infectious disease and in good physical condition. The germline gives CDR1 MNHEY, CDR2 SVGAGI. The CDR3 covers 15 residues. This clonotype is classed as medium-sized by frequency. Antigen: not known. Reprocessing the 10x single-cell sequencing reads, TCRdb reports a single entry for every CDR3 protein and omits DNA. There are fewer than 2,000 distinct CDR3 sequences in the sample, with about a tenth held by the top ten. The chain links TRBV6-5 to TRBJ2-1; TCRdb selects TRBD1, and the lack of DNA leaves this call unchecked. Sequencing input: cerebrospinal fluid. The TCR sequence derives from a human donor in good health. CDR3 region: CASSLQGGFYNEQFF.